The source of this T cell receptor (beta chain) is a study of shared clonotypes between healthy human individuals (dated by TCRdb to the early 2020s). At the level of the whole study: Three men and two women, aged 18 to 49 years, made up the cohort. The study deeply sequenced blood TCR repertoires of about five healthy adults to estimate repertoire size and the extent of clonotype sharing between individuals. For each donor, three plates each were used for CD4 naive and CD4 memory, two plates were used for CD8 naive, and one plate was used for CD8 memory. Each donor's leukapheresis produced roughly between about 0.8 and 10 billion PBMCs. To increase sequencing depth and limit assay-specific biases, TCR repertoire library preparation and sequencing were carried out by different laboratories using diverse techniques. Beyond this particular receptor, the publication reports: Naive subsets generally had larger estimated clonotype richness than memory subsets. Rarefaction of sorted-subset datasets indicated incomplete sequencing despite the large sequencing depth. Across a few donors, approximately 5% of naive CD4, approximately 3.6% of naive CD8, approximately 2.5% of memory CD4, and over 0.35% of memory CD8 clonotypes were shared. Pairwise subsampling indicated that sequencing depth was expected to affect the degree of clonotype sharing among donors. Higher generation probabilities were observed for clonotypes shared by all four sorted-subset donors than for non-shared clonotypes. Because the study included only a small number of donors, the genetic and exposure-history diversity represented was limited. Sampling was restricted to blood, and TCR repertoires in tissue are likely to differ from TCR repertoires in blood.

According to the germline V gene, CDR1 reads SGHAT and CDR2 reads FQNNGV. The junction shows trimming of 1 base on V and 3 bases on J, plus 7 bases between the germline ends. The CDR3 sequence holds 13 residues, the cysteine and phenylalanine included. The DNA shown is the 39-base CDR3, in frame from base 1. For the CD8 naive samples, CD45RO-negative cells were positively selected for CCR7, yielding a CD45RA+CCR7+ population from which TemRA cells were excluded. The donors were healthy, HIV-negative adults who had no recently reported acute infections or vaccinations. Only Caucasian adults living in Nashville, Tennessee, USA were represented among the donors. Blood was collected by leukapheresis, and PBMCs were isolated by Ficoll-Histopaque density gradient centrifugation and then cryopreserved in liquid nitrogen vapor phase. Analytical flow cytometry was used to check the purity and quantity of each magnetically sorted T cell population. Genomic DNA was isolated from every sorted fraction and measured by UV absorbance on a Nanodrop 2000c.

As to this clone: Its antigen is unknown. One base away there is no much larger clone; base qualities are not given. Different DNA sequences within this sample yield the same CDR3.

TCR CDR3 regions were amplified from genomic DNA by multiplex PCR using the deep immunoSEQ assay. Genomic DNA extracted from each cell subset was distributed evenly over all wells of several immunoSEQ 96-well plates, and each plate served as one replicate. Each replicate PCR for sorted subsets received around 210 ng genomic DNA, equal to roughly 30,000 T cell genomes. Purified libraries were quantified with a Qubit 3.0 fluorometer, sized on a Bioanalyzer 2100, and re-quantified with the KAPA Library Quantification kit. Every immunoSEQ 96-well plate was sequenced on a dedicated single-read 150-cycle Illumina NextSeq 550 flow cell. As for how the authors treated the data: The immunoSEQ output contained only junctional sequences without quality scores, so filtering could not match that applied to full-length reads. To assign V/J genes and CDR3, sequences were annotated against IMGT germline references using PyIR, a Python wrapper for IgBLAST v1.9. Reads were removed for weak V/J assignments (E-value above 1e-6), missing CDR3, stop codons, out-of-frame junctions, or ambiguous translated residues. V3J clonotypes were defined by identical inferred V gene, J gene, and CDR3 amino acid sequence. Percentage overlap between repertoires was calculated by dividing the number of shared unique clonotypes by the size of the smaller repertoire. RTK rarefaction, the Chao1 estimator, and Recon v2.1 estimates of unobserved clonotypes were used to assess repertoire richness. OLGA was used to compute generation probabilities for all TCRbeta clonotypes that the gDNA method yielded from a handful of donors. The table comes from immuneACCESS by way of TCRdb, which keeps in-frame sequences with V and J called. Part of the clones is missing from these tables; in studies checked, under half for an unresolved V gene and the rest for unknown reasons. V and J calls and clone size follow that table, whereas D and trimming were derived from the DNA. The sample yields 550,000 to 650,000 clones; roughly 96% were counted once. Less than 0.13% of the sample is taken by the ten largest.

The chain joins TRBV11-2 to TRBJ2-7, and perhaps TRBD2 as D gene, on 5 matching bases. The sequenced sample consisted of naive CD8+ T cells sorted from blood. The cell subset or site label, read with the paper, signifies: CD45RA+CCR7+. The source is a woman between 25 and 40 years old in good health. The CDR3 region: CASSLAGDYEQYF. The base sequence is TGTGCCAGCAGCTTAGCCGGGGACTACGAGCAGTACTTC.